Only a few counts were recorded for the clone carrying this TCR beta chain. The antigen is undetermined. Busulfan-fludarabine conditioning, marrow transplant, and cyclophosphamide on days +3 and +4 were administered. The sample originates from a study of T cells after posttransplantation cyclophosphamide. Study results and caveats: Skin or GI-infiltrating T cells shared few TRB sequences with blood. Donor-recipient repertoire similarity was low at 1-2 months, rising over year one.

Clones were sequenced by immunoSEQ multiplex PCR, and TCRdb holds only the in-frame ones, with some missing. Seen here are some 15,000 clones, about 77% observed once, and the top ten hold roughly a third. The CDR3 spans 14 residues. J was trimmed by 5 bases and V by 5 bases; bases with no gene match: 8. Germline V gene data show CDR1 as LNHDA and CDR2 as SQIVND (reference sequence). The V and J genes are TRBV19 and TRBJ1-2; the match to TRBD1 covers 7 bases. The clonotype originates from a female patient between 40 and 55 years old who received an allogeneic stem cell transplant from a related donor, was CMV-positive, and had no GVHD. A share of the T cells may be of graft donor origin. Material: CD8+ T cells sorted from PBMCs, obtained roughly 1,900 days after a stem cell transplant with posttransplant cyclophosphamide. CDR3 DNA: TGTGCCAGTAGTGGGACCTTGGACAGGTATGGCTACACCTTC. It translates to CASSGTLDRYGYTF.